This is a list of T cell receptor beta chains from one sample in a study of T-cell reconstitution after alpha-beta-depleted transplantation in children. One entry per CDR3 protein results from TCRdb running MiXCR on the PCR reads. The repertoire holds 530,000 or so distinct CDR3 sequences, with over 20% as singletons. This specimen consisted of PBMCs, obtained before TCRalphabeta/CD19-depleted stem cell transplant. All receptors derive from a boy younger than two with Wiskott-Aldrich syndrome, due to receive a stem cell transplant. Each CDR3 is given with its conserved first and last residue. Fields, in order: V gene, CDR3 length, D gene, J gene, clone size, CDR3 DNA, CDR3 protein. The D gene is left open where the match is weak. For some rows the clone size is stated as once, few or many, or as a class when expanded; others skip it.

v_call: TRBV29-1
cdr3_length: 12
d_call: .
j_call: TRBJ2-5
clone_size: .
cdr3_nt: TGCAGCGTTGGACGGAACCAAGAGACCCAGTACTTC
cdr3_aa: CSVGRNQETQYF

v_call: TRBV4-1
cdr3_length: 15
d_call: .
j_call: TRBJ2-1
clone_size: .
cdr3_nt: TGCGCCAGCAGCTTTCTAGCTTCCACCTACAATGAGCAGTTCTTC
cdr3_aa: CASSFLASTYNEQFF

v_call: TRBV20-1
cdr3_length: 12
d_call: .
j_call: TRBJ1-2
clone_size: .
cdr3_nt: TGCAGTGCTAGAGATGGAAGGGGGGGCTACACCTTC
cdr3_aa: CSARDGRGGYTF

v_call: TRBV12-3/TRBV12-4
cdr3_length: 15
d_call: .
j_call: TRBJ2-4
clone_size: few
cdr3_nt: TGTGCCAGCAGTTCGTCCGGGACTTACAAAAACATTCAGTACTTC
cdr3_aa: CASSSSGTYKNIQYF

v_call: TRBV5-1
cdr3_length: 15
d_call: TRBD2
j_call: TRBJ2-3
clone_size: .
cdr3_nt: TGCGCCAGCAGCTTAGTACTAGCGGGACCAGATACGCAGTATTTT
cdr3_aa: CASSLVLAGPDTQYF

v_call: TRBV4-2
cdr3_length: 14
d_call: TRBD2
j_call: TRBJ2-2
clone_size: few
cdr3_nt: TGTGCCAGCAGCCCAGCGGGGGACCGTGGGGAGCTGTTTTTT
cdr3_aa: CASSPAGDRGELFF

v_call: TRBV5-1
cdr3_length: 16
d_call: TRBD2
j_call: TRBJ2-3
clone_size: few
cdr3_nt: TGCGCCAGCAGCGACCTGGCGGGAGGGTTCCCAGATACGCAGTATTTT
cdr3_aa: CASSDLAGGFPDTQYF

v_call: TRBV27
cdr3_length: 15
d_call: TRBD1
j_call: TRBJ2-1
clone_size: .
cdr3_nt: TGTGCCAGCAGTGTCTACAGGGGAAATCTAAATGAGCAGTTCTTC
cdr3_aa: CASSVYRGNLNEQFF

v_call: TRBV20-1
cdr3_length: 14
d_call: TRBD2
j_call: TRBJ2-2
clone_size: .
cdr3_nt: TGCAGTGATAAGTGGTCTAGCGGAACCGGGGAGCTGTTTTTT
cdr3_aa: CSDKWSSGTGELFF

v_call: TRBV20-1
cdr3_length: 15
d_call: .
j_call: TRBJ1-1
clone_size: .
cdr3_nt: TGCAGTGCTAGAGAGGGAGAGGGTTGGGCCACTGAAGCTTTCTTT
cdr3_aa: CSAREGEGWATEAFF